These T cell receptor beta chains were read from a single sample in a study of vaccination and CD4 T cells after COVID-19. TCRdb ran MiXCR on the PCR reads and lists one entry per CDR3 protein. This sample has approximately 21,000 distinct CDR3 sequences; 60% occur once, and the top ten carry approximately 9%. These receptors lack a known antigen. The specimen was CD4+ T cells from blood, cultured in vitro, collected after SARS-CoV-2 vaccination. These receptors were collected from a human donor who had recovered from COVID-19. Each CDR3 is given with its conserved first and last residue. The D gene is left open where the match is weak. Rows may omit the clone size; those that give it use once, few, many or a size class.

v_gene	abundance	d_gene	j_gene	CDR3nt	CDR3aa
TRBV9	.	.	TRBJ2-2	TGTGCCAGCAGCATCCACACAACCCTCACCGGGGAGCTGTTTTTT	CASSIHTTLTGELFF
TRBV15	.	.	TRBJ1-2	TGTGCCACCAGCAGGGGTCGGGACTCCTATGGCTACACCTTC	CATSRGRDSYGYTF
TRBV16	.	.	TRBJ1-2	TGTGCCAGCAGCCCGGATATCCGTCCTGGCTACACCTTC	CASSPDIRPGYTF
TRBV20-1	few	TRBD1	TRBJ1-1	TGCAGTGCTAGAGAGCGACAGGGTCGGAACACTGAAGCTTTCTTT	CSARERQGRNTEAFF
TRBV7-9	.	TRBD2	TRBJ2-5	TGTGCCAGCAGCATGACTAGCGGGGGTTACCAAGAGACCCAGTACTTC	CASSMTSGGYQETQYF
TRBV20-1	once	.	TRBJ1-3	TGCAGTGCTAGAGAATTATTAGGGACCCATGAAACTGGAAACACCATATATTTT	CSARELLGTHETGNTIYF
TRBV20-1	.	TRBD2	TRBJ2-7	TGCAGCGGGTCGAGTAGACGACTAGCAGACTCCCGACAGTACTTC	CSGSSRRLADSRQYF
TRBV7-9	few	.	TRBJ1-2	TGTGCCAGCAGCCCCGGGACGGATGGCTACACCTTC	CASSPGTDGYTF
TRBV20-1	few	TRBD2	TRBJ2-7	TGCAGTGCCAGGAATAGCGGGACCTACGAGCAGTACTTC	CSARNSGTYEQYF
TRBV6-5	.	.	TRBJ1-1	TGTGCCAGCAGTTCCTGGGACAACCTGAACACTGAAGCTTTCTTT	CASSSWDNLNTEAFF
TRBV20-1	.	.	TRBJ1-2	TGCAGTGCCCGGACGGGGGTGGACTATGGCTACACCTTC	CSARTGVDYGYTF
TRBV6-1	few	.	TRBJ1-2	TGTGCCAGCAGTCAATTAGTATCCCGGGGTGGCTACACCTTC	CASSQLVSRGGYTF
TRBV5-1	.	TRBD2	TRBJ2-3	TGCGCCAGCAGCTCCCTAGGCGGGAGGGGAACAGATACGCAGTATTTT	CASSSLGGRGTDTQYF
TRBV20-1	.	.	TRBJ1-3	TGCAGTGCGAGGGGCAATTTGGGCGGAAACACCATATATTTT	CSARGNLGGNTIYF
TRBV24-1	.	TRBD1	TRBJ1-5	TGTGCCACCAGTAAACGAGGGACAGCAGACAATCAGCCCCAGCATTTT	CATSKRGTADNQPQHF
TRBV20-1	.	.	TRBJ2-1	TGCAGTGCTAGAGGGCTGGGAGAGCAGTTCTTC	CSARGLGEQFF
TRBV6-2/TRBV6-3	.	TRBD1	TRBJ2-5	TGTGCCAGCAGTTACATCAGGGGGCGGAGGGAGACCCAGTACTTC	CASSYIRGRRETQYF
TRBV20-1	few	TRBD2	TRBJ2-3	TGCAGTGCGCGACCTAGCGGGAGAGGGACAGATACGCAGTATTTT	CSARPSGRGTDTQYF
TRBV28	.	TRBD1	TRBJ1-5	TGTGCCAGCAGTCCTGGACAGGGCGGGAATCAGCCCCAGCATTTT	CASSPGQGGNQPQHF
TRBV20-1	once	TRBD2	TRBJ2-1	TGCAGTGCTAGCGCCGGGACTAGCGGGAGGCCCCTCTTAGATGACAATGAGCAGTTCTTC	CSASAGTSGRPLLDDNEQFF
TRBV28	few	.	TRBJ1-5	TGTGCCAGCAGAACGAATCCAGGCGGCAATCAGCCCCAGCATTTT	CASRTNPGGNQPQHF
TRBV6-5	.	TRBD2	TRBJ2-7	TGTGCCAGCAGTTACTCTCTAGCGGGTAACTCCTACGAGCAGTACTTC	CASSYSLAGNSYEQYF
TRBV5-1	.	TRBD1	TRBJ2-5	TGCGCCAGCAGCTCGCGACAGGGGCAAGAGACCCAGTACTTC	CASSSRQGQETQYF
TRBV7-3	.	.	TRBJ1-2	TGTGCCAGCAGCTCCCAAAGGACCCGAAGTGGCTACACCTTC	CASSSQRTRSGYTF
TRBV7-9	.	.	TRBJ1-1	TGTGCCAGCAGCCCTCTTCGGGATTACGGCACTGAAGCTTTCTTT	CASSPLRDYGTEAFF
TRBV20-1	.	.	TRBJ2-2	TGCAGTGCGCTCCGCCCAGGATCGACCGGGGAGCTGTTTTTT	CSALRPGSTGELFF
TRBV6-1	.	TRBD1	TRBJ2-7	TGTGCCACTGACCCTAGACAGGGGGCGGTTTACGAGCAGTACTTC	CATDPRQGAVYEQYF
TRBV11-2	.	TRBD2	TRBJ2-5	TGTGCCAGCAGCCGACCGCGAAAGATAGCGGGAGGAAAAGAGACCCAGTACTTC	CASSRPRKIAGGKETQYF
TRBV14	.	.	TRBJ2-5	TGTGCCAGCAGCCAAGAAGTAGAGACCCAGTACTTC	CASSQEVETQYF
TRBV6-1	few	.	TRBJ1-6	TGTGCCAGCACCCCGGGCATACTAAATTCACCCCTCCACTTT	CASTPGILNSPLHF
TRBV20-1	.	TRBD1	TRBJ1-2	TGCAGTGCTGGACTGACAGGGGCGAGGGCGGACTATGGCTACACCTTC	CSAGLTGARADYGYTF
TRBV12-3/TRBV12-4	.	TRBD1	TRBJ2-7	TGTGCCAGCAGTTCGACCCCTGGACAGGCTTCCTACGAGCAGTACTTC	CASSSTPGQASYEQYF
TRBV6-1	.	.	TRBJ1-2	TGTGCCAGCAGTGAAAATAACTATGGCTACACCTTC	CASSENNYGYTF
TRBV7-9	.	.	TRBJ2-5	TGTGCCAGCAGCTCTGAAGAGACCCAGTACTTC	CASSSEETQYF
TRBV6-5	.	TRBD2	TRBJ2-3	TGTGCCAGCAGTTACCGGGGACTAGCGGGGGGTACTAGCACAGATACGCAGTATTTT	CASSYRGLAGGTSTDTQYF
TRBV7-8	few	TRBD1	TRBJ1-5	TGTGCCAGCAGCTCGACGGGACAGGGAAATCAGCCCCAGCATTTT	CASSSTGQGNQPQHF
TRBV9	.	TRBD1	TRBJ1-1	TGTGCCAGCAGCGACGACAGGGTCGGGGACACTGAAGCTTTCTTT	CASSDDRVGDTEAFF
TRBV4-3	.	.	TRBJ1-2	TGCGCCAGCAGCCAGGGGCCCCAGCGAGGCTACACCTTC	CASSQGPQRGYTF
TRBV29-1	once	.	TRBJ1-1	TGCAGCGCGTCGGCAGGGGTGAACACTGAAGCTTTCTTT	CSASAGVNTEAFF
TRBV20-1	.	TRBD2	TRBJ2-1	TGCAGTGCTCCTCTAGCGGGGGGGCACTACAATGAGCAGTTCTTC	CSAPLAGGHYNEQFF
TRBV6-2/TRBV6-3	few	.	TRBJ1-5	TGTGCCAGCAGTTGGACTCGGGGTCAGCCCCAGCATTTT	CASSWTRGQPQHF
TRBV24-1	.	TRBD2	TRBJ2-1	TGTGCCACCAGTGTGAGTCTAGCGGCTTACAATGAGCAGTTCTTC	CATSVSLAAYNEQFF